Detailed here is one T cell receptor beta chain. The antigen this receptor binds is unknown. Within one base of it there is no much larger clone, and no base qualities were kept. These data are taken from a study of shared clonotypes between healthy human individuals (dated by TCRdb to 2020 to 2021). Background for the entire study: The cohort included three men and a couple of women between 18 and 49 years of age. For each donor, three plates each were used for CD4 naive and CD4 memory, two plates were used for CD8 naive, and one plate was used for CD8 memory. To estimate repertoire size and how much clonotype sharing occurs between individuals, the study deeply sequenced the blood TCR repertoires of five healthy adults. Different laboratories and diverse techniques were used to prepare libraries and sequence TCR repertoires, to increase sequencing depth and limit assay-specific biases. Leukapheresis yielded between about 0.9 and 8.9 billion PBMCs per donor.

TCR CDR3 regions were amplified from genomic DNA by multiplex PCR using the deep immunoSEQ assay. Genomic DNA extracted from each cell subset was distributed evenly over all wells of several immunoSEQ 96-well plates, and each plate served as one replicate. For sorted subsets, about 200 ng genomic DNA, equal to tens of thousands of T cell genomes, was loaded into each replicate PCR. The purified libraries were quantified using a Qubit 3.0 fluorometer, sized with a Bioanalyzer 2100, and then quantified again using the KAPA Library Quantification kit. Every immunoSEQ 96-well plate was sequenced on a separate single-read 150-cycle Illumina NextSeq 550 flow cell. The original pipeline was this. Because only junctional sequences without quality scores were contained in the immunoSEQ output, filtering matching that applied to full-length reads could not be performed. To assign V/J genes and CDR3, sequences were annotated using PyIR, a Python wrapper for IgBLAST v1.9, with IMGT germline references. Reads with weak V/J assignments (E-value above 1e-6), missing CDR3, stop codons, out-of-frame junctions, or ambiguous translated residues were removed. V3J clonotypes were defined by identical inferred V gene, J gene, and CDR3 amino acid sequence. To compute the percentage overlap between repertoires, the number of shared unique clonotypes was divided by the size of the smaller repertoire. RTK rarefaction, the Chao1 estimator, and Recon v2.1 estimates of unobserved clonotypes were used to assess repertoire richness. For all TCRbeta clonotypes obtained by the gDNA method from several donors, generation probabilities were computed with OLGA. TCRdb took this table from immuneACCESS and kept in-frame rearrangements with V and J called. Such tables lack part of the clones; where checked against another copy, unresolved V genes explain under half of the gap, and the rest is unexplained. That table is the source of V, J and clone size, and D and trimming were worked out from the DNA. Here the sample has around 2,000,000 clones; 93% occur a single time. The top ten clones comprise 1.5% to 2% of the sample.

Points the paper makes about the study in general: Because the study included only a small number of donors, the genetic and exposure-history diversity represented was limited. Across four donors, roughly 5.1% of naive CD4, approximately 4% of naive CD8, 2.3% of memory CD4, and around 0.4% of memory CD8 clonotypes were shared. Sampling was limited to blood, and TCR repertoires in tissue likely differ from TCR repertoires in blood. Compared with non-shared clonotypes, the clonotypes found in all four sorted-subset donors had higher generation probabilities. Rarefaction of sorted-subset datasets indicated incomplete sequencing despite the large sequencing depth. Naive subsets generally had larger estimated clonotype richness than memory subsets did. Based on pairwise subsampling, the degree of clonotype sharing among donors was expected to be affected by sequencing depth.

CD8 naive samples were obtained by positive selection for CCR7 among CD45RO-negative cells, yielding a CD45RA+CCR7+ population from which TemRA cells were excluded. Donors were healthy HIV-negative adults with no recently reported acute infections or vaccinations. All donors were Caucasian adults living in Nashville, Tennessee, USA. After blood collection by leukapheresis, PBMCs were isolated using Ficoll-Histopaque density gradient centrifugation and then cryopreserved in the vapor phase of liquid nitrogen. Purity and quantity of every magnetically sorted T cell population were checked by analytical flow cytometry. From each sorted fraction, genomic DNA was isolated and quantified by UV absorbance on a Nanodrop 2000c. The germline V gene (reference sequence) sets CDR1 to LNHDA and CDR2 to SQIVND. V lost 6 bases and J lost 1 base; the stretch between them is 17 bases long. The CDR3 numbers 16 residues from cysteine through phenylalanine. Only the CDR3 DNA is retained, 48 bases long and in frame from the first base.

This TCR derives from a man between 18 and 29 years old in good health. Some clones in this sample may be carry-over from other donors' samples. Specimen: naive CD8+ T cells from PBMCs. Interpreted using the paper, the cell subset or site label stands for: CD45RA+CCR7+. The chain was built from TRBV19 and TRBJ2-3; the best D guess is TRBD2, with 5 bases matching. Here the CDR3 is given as CASSQREVRGTDTQYF. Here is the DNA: TGTGCCAGTAGCCAACGGGAAGTACGGGGCACAGATACGCAGTATTTT.